This entry is about one TCR beta chain. This specimen comes from a study of blood T cell repertoires in COVID-19. Study background: Sites across the United States, Italy and Spain contributed samples from acute and convalescent COVID-19. PBMCs, B-cell-depleted T cells, or T cells provided the cDNA or gDNA that made up the material.

In the original workflow: Amplified reference gene primers provided the basis for estimating nucleated cell counts. Sequencing used immunoSEQ multiplex PCR; TCRdb keeps in-frame clones, though not all of them. Clone size and V and J calls were adopted from that table, with D and trimming inferred from the DNA. The sample lists about 190,000 clones; around 85% were seen once. Germline CDR1 LNHNV, CDR2 YYDKDF (reference sequence). Losses at the gene ends were 3 bases for V and 2 bases for J; bases not matched to a gene: 16. The CDR3 consists of 19 residues. Specimen: peripheral blood. The clonotype was recovered from a man aged 25 to 40 with acute or convalescent COVID-19. The genes are TRBV15 and TRBJ1-5; 7 nucleotides align to TRBD1. CDR3 nucleotide sequence: TGTGCCACCAGCAGTTTCAACAGGGGAATAAGTTTGGGCAATCAGCCCCAGCATTTT. Encoded protein: CATSSFNRGISLGNQPQHF.